The T cell receptor beta chain described here comes from a study of T cells in Graves' hyperthyroidism and ophthalmopathy. Study-level findings and limits: The model forecast ophthalmopathy, anticipating it by a median roughly 6.3 months before onset.

TCR beta CDR3 regions were amplified from RNA. When the TCR CDR3 underwent first-round RT-PCR, the HTBI primer set was used. TCRdb re-analysed the multiplex PCR reads in MiXCR, keeping a single row per CDR3 protein. This table has 300,000 to 450,000 distinct CDR3 sequences, about 14% appearing once. The PBMCs were taken from 10 ml of fresh peripheral blood. This clonotype came up many times. The antigen remains undetermined. This CDR3 spans 16 amino acids. Trimming shortened V by 0 bases and J by 3 bases, and 11 bases separated the two germline ends. Germline CDR1 and CDR2: MNHEY and SVGAGI. This TCR was recovered from a woman aged 30 to 39 with Graves' ophthalmopathy. V is TRBV6-5 and J is TRBJ1-4; no firm D call. Sequenced material: blood. This CDR3 reads CASSYSAGSANEKLFF. The CDR3 nucleotides are TGTGCCAGCAGTTACTCGGCGGGGAGCGCTAATGAAAAACTGTTTTTT.